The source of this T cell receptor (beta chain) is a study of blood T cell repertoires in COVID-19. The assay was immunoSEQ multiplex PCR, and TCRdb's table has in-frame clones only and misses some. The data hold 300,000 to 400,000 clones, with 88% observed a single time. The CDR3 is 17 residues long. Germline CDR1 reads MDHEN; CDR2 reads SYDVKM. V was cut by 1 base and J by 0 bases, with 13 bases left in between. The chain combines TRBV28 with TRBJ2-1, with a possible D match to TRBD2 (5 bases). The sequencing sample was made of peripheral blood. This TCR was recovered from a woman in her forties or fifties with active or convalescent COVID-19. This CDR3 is CASSLSLGGVSYNEQFF. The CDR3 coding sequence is TGTGCCAGCAGTTTATCACTAGGAGGTGTCTCCTACAATGAGCAGTTCTTC.